This TCR beta chain derives from a study of TIL therapy for anti-PD-1-resistant metastatic lung cancer. Study-wide background: By whole-exome sequencing, median non-synonymous tumor mutation burden was around 1.5 mutations per megabase.

Time point reported: pre-treatment sample, taken before nivolumab and TIL therapy. CDR3 length: 14 amino acids. Looked up from germline, CDR1 is SGHAT and CDR2 is FQNNGV. With 2 bases removed from V and 3 bases from J, the gap between germline ends came to 11 bases. Sequencing used immunoSEQ v3. Survey-level samples got approximately 1.8 million read pairs; deep-level samples got 5-6 million. This table comes from immunoSEQ multiplex PCR, and its TCRdb copy is limited to in-frame clones, with some not included. The sample consists of roughly 11,000 clones, 60% to 80% of them appearing once. This clone was counted once.

The chain couples TRBV11-2 to TRBJ2-7; perhaps D is TRBD1 or TRBD2 (5 bases each). The clonotype originates from a person between 25 and 79 years old with non-small cell lung cancer. Here the sequenced sample was blood, taken at baseline. The CDR3 DNA sequence: TGTGCCAGCAGCTTAATCAGGGACCTCTACGAGCAGTACTTC. This gives the protein CASSLIRDLYEQYF.